The next 5 T cell receptor beta chains were all read from a single sample in a study of T cells in Graves' hyperthyroidism and ophthalmopathy. TCR beta CDR3 regions were amplified from RNA. First-round RT-PCR targeting the TCR CDR3 was performed with the HTBI primer set. TCRdb ran MiXCR on the multiplex PCR reads and lists one entry per CDR3 protein. The sample has around 350,000 distinct CDR3 sequences, about 15% seen once. The specimen was blood. The receptors shown here come from a woman aged 25-40 years with Graves' ophthalmopathy.

This clonotype was found a few times. The conserved phenylalanine or tryptophan normally closing the CDR3 is absent here, so this likely arose from a read error. The J gene is TRBJ1-5, the V gene TRBV20-1; the D is unclear. Looked up from germline, CDR1 is DFQATT and CDR2 is SNEGSKA (reference sequence). This CDR3 is built from 12 residues. V dropped 1 base and J dropped 7 bases, with 8 bases sitting between them. This chain's CDR3 is CSARVAEQPQHL. In DNA, the CDR3 is TGCAGTGCTAGAGTTGCCGAACAGCCCCAGCATCTT.

V gene TRBV7-8 combines with J gene TRBJ1-4; perhaps TRBD1 as D (6 bases). The V and J ends lost 4 bases and 0 bases respectively, with 6 bases between them. Per germline, CDR1 SGHVS and CDR2 FQNEAQ. The length of the CDR3 is 14 residues. The CDR3 coding sequence is TGTGCCAGCAGCTGGACAGCAACTAATGAAAAACTGTTTTTT. As protein: CASSWTATNEKLFF.

Written as DNA, the CDR3 is TGTGCCAGCGGCTCGGGACTAGCGGGGGTTGGGCCAGTGGGAGATACGCAGTATTTT. This translates into CASGSGLAGVGPVGDTQYF. This chain connects TRBV7-9 to TRBJ2-3; 14 nucleotides agree with TRBD2. Per germline, CDR1 SEHNR and CDR2 FQNEAQ (reference sequence). V shed 8 bases, J shed 5 bases, and the junction held 18 bases outside the gene matches. This CDR3 contains 19 residues.

In this sample, this clonotype turned up many times. The chain carries TRBV9 and TRBJ2-7, with a tentative D call TRBD1 (7 bases). CDR3 length equals 18 residues. Germline assignment: CDR1 SGDLS and CDR2 YYNGEE. V gave up 2 bases and J gave up 1 base, with 22 bases separating them. CDR3 sequence: CASSVYPGQPGESYEQYF. The CDR3 DNA reads as TGTGCCAGCAGCGTCTATCCGGGACAGCCGGGGGAGTCCTACGAGCAGTACTTC.

The sample holds many counts of this clonotype. V and J are TRBV7-3 and TRBJ2-2, with D possibly being TRBD1 (6 bases). Germline loops: CDR1 SGHTA, CDR2 FQGTGA. The V and J ends lost 5 bases and 7 bases respectively, with 11 bases between them. The CDR3 consists of 13 residues. CDR3 sequence: CASSRGSIGELFF. CDR3 nucleotides: TGTGCCAGCAGCAGGGGGTCCATCGGGGAGCTGTTTTTT.